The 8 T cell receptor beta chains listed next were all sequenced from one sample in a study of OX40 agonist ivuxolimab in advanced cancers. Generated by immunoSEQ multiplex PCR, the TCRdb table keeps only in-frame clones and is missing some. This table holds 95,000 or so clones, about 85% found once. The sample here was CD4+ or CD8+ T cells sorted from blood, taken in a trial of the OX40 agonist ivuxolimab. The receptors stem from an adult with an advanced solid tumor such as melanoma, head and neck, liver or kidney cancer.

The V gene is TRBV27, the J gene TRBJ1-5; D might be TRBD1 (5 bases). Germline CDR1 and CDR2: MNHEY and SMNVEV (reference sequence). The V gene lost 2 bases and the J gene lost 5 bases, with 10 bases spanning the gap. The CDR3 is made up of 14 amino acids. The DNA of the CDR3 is TGTGCCAGCAGTTTACTAGGGACGGATCAGCCCCAGCATTTT. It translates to CASSLLGTDQPQHF.

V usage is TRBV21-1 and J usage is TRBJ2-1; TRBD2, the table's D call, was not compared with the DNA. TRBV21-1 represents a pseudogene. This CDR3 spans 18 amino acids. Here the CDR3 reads CASIIYGGGKCSYNEQFF. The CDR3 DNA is TGTGCCAGCATCATTTATGGGGGAGGGAAGTGCTCCTACAATGAGCAGTTCTTC.

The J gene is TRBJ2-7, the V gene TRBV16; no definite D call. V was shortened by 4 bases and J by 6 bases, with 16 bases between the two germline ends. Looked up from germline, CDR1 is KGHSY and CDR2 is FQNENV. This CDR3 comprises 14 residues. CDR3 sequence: CASSPPGARPEQYF. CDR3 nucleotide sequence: TGTGCCAGCAGCCCCCCGGGCGCCAGGCCCGAGCAGTACTTC.

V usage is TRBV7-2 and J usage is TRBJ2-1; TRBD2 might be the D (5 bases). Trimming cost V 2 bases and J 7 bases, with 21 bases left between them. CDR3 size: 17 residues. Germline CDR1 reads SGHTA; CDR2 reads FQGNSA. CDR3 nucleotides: TGTGCCAGCAGCTTATCCACTAGGCTCGAGGGTAGGAATGAGCAGTTCTTC. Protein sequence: CASSLSTRLEGRNEQFF.

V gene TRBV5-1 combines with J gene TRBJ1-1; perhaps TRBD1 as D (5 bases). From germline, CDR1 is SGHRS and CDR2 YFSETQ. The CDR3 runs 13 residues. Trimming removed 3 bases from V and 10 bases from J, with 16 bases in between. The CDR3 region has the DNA TGCGCCAGCAGCTCAGACAGCCTAGGTGGAGCTTTCTTT. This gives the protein CASSSDSLGGAFF.

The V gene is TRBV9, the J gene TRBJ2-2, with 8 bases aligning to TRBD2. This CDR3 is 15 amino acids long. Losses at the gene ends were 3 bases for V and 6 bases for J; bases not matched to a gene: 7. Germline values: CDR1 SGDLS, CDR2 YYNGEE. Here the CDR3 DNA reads TGTGCCAGCAGCGCAAGCGGGAGCACCGCCGGGGAGCTGTTTTTT. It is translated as CASSASGSTAGELFF.

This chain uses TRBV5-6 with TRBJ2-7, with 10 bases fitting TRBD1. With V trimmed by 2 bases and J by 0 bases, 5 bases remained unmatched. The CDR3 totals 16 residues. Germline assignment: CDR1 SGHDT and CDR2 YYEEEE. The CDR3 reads CASSFPDRGRSYEQYF. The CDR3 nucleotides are TGTGCCAGCAGCTTTCCAGACAGGGGGCGCTCCTACGAGCAGTACTTC.

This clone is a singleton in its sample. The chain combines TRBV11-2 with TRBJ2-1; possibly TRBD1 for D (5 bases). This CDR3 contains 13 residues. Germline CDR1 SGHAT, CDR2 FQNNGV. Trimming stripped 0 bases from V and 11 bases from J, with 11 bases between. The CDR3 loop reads CASSLDRAGKQFF. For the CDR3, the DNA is TGTGCCAGCAGCTTAGATAGGGCAGGGAAGCAGTTCTTC. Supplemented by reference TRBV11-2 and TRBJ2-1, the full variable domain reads EAGVAQSPRYKIIEKRQSVAFWCNPISGHATLYWYQQILGQGPKLLIQFQNNGVVDDSQLPKDRFSAERLKGVDSTLKIQPAKLEDSAVYLCASSLDRAGKQFFGPGTRLTVL.